These 17 T cell receptor beta chains originate from one sample sequenced in a study of T cells after yellow fever vaccination. TCRdb reprocessed the 5' RACE reads with MiXCR, giving one entry per CDR3 protein. This table has around 300,000 distinct CDR3 sequences, over 4% appearing once. Sequencing used PBMCs, obtained 5 days after the yellow fever booster vaccination. The source is a man aged 18 to 29 who received the YFV17D yellow fever vaccine.

This clonotype turned up a few times. J is TRBJ2-7 and V is TRBV6-1, with 7 positions matching TRBD1. Germline CDR1 reads MNHNS; CDR2 reads SASEGT. The CDR3 length is 12 residues. With 1 base clipped from V and 6 bases from J, the junction kept 0 bases outside the gene matches. The CDR3 spells CASSEGTGEQYF. In DNA form, the CDR3 reads TGTGCCAGCAGTGAAGGGACAGGCGAGCAGTACTTC.

There are many counts of this clonotype. V gene TRBV20-1 combines with J gene TRBJ2-7; 10 positions match TRBD1. Germline V gives CDR1 DFQATT, CDR2 SNEGSKA (reference sequence). Unmatched junction bases numbered 9, after V lost 4 bases and J lost 6 bases. The CDR3 is 14 amino acids. The chain's CDR3 is CSATWDRGASEQYF. The CDR3 DNA reads as TGCAGTGCTACTTGGGACAGGGGAGCCTCCGAGCAGTACTTC.

CDR3 in amino acids: CASSSQEGDIKRYYEQYF. As DNA, the CDR3 is TGTGCCAGCAGCTCGCAAGAGGGGGACATCAAGAGATACTACGAGCAGTACTTC. This sequence joins TRBV7-2 and TRBJ2-7, with D maybe TRBD1 (6 bases). Trimming removed 4 bases at V and 3 bases at J, with 25 bases between. Germline CDR1 reads SGHTA; CDR2 reads FQGNSA. This CDR3 region has 18 residues.

This clonotype has only a few counts. The chain links TRBV27 to TRBJ2-3; no firm D call. The CDR3 has 14 residues. Germline CDR1 and CDR2: MNHEY and SMNVEV (reference sequence). Trimming left V 4 bases short and J 0 bases short, with 8 bases between. CDR3 coding DNA: TGTGCCAGCAGTTCGCTAATTAGCACAGATACGCAGTATTTT. The encoded protein is CASSSLISTDTQYF.

This clonotype was detected ten times or more. This chain connects TRBV20-1 to TRBJ2-3; no clear D. The CDR3 sequence is 15 residues long. CDR1 is DFQATT, CDR2 SNEGSKA, per germline (reference sequence). Trimming stripped 1 base from V and 0 bases from J, with 11 bases between. In nucleotides, the CDR3 is TGCAGTGCTAGAGTATCACCGTATAGCACAGATACGCAGTATTTT. Protein: CSARVSPYSTDTQYF.

The gene calls are TRBV7-3 and TRBJ2-1; TRBD2 might be the D (5 bases). There are 15 residues in the CDR3. Germline V CDR1 and CDR2: SGHTA, FQGTGA. Trimming left V 1 base short and J 2 bases short, with 9 bases between. CDR3: CASSLRGRTYNEQFF. In DNA, the CDR3 is TGTGCCAGCAGCTTAAGAGGGAGAACCTACAATGAGCAGTTCTTC.

The rearrangement uses TRBV10-3 and TRBJ1-5; perhaps TRBD1 as D (6 bases). Between the trimmed V and J ends, which lost 10 bases and 1 base, there was a span of 11 bases. Looked up from germline, CDR1 is ENHRY and CDR2 is SYGVKD. This CDR3 is 13 amino acids long. In DNA, the CDR3 is TGTGCCACAGGGGACGTAAGCAATCAGCCCCAGCATTTT. It translates to CATGDVSNQPQHF.

The chain combines TRBV7-8 with TRBJ2-3; D possibly corresponds to TRBD2 (7 bases). From germline, CDR1 is SGHVS and CDR2 FQNEAQ. Trimming stripped 7 bases from V and 1 base from J, with 9 bases between. The CDR3 runs to 13 residues. The CDR3 nucleotides read TGTGCCAGCAACGGGGGGCGCACAGATACGCAGTATTTT. It is translated as CASNGGRTDTQYF.

CDR3 protein: CASSPGTEQYF. The CDR3 DNA is TGTGCCAGCAGCCCGGGGACAGAGCAGTACTTC. This rearrangement joins TRBV11-2 to TRBJ2-7, with D possibly being TRBD1 (6 bases). CDR1 and CDR2 (germline): SGHAT, FQNNGV. The CDR3 is 11 amino acids. Trimming took off 5 bases at V and 7 bases at J, with 9 bases between the two ends. Together with reference TRBV11-2 and TRBJ2-7, the CDR3 gives the full variable domain: EAGVAQSPRYKIIEKRQSVAFWCNPISGHATLYWYQQILGQGPKLLIQFQNNGVVDDSQLPKDRFSAERLKGVDSTLKIQPAKLEDSAVYLCASSPGTEQYFGPGTRLTVT.

V is TRBV27 and J is TRBJ1-6, with 7 bases that match TRBD1. V was pared by 6 bases and J by 0 bases, with 11 bases of the junction left unmatched. CDR3 length equals 18 residues. The V gene's germline CDR1 is MNHEY and CDR2 SMNVEV (reference sequence). The chain's CDR3 is CASSDRVGGDSYNSPLHF. The CDR3 DNA reads TGTGCCAGCAGCGACAGGGTCGGGGGGGACTCCTATAATTCACCCCTCCACTTT.

This clonotype appeared a few times. The V call is TRBV12-3 or TRBV12-4, the J call TRBJ1-4; D remains unclear. The CDR3 has 17 residues. Trimming removed 5 bases from V and 0 bases from J, with 16 bases in between. CDR3 nucleotide sequence: TGTGCCAGCAGTATGCCCATAGGCGGGGCAACTAATGAAAAACTGTTTTTT. Translating gives CASSMPIGGATNEKLFF.

This clonotype was observed a handful of times. The V and J genes are TRBV24-1 and TRBJ2-2; D is unresolved. The CDR3 is 14 amino acids. Trimming removed 9 bases from V and 4 bases from J, with 14 bases in between. CDR1 and CDR2 (germline): KGHDR, SFDVKD. The CDR3 region is CATRALLGTGELFF. CDR3 DNA: TGTGCCACCCGCGCCTTGTTGGGCACCGGGGAGCTGTTTTTT.

This clonotype was observed a handful of times. The chain uses TRBV20-1 and TRBJ1-5; 9 bases map to TRBD1. CDR1 and CDR2 (germline): DFQATT, SNEGSKA (reference sequence). The CDR3 covers 15 residues. V was pared by 3 bases and J by 6 bases, with 9 bases of the junction left unmatched. CDR3 residues: CSASMWDRDAQPQHF. CDR3 in DNA: TGCAGTGCTAGTATGTGGGACAGGGATGCTCAGCCCCAGCATTTT.

The gene calls are TRBV24-1 and TRBJ2-1; 8 bases fit TRBD1. CDR1 and CDR2 (germline): KGHDR, SFDVKD. The CDR3 is made up of 15 amino acids. V gave up 4 bases and J gave up 9 bases; unmatched junction bases: 10. The CDR3: CATSDPGQGNSEQFF. CDR3 nucleotide sequence: TGTGCCACCAGTGACCCCGGACAGGGAAACAGTGAGCAGTTCTTC.

This rearrangement joins TRBV4-1 to TRBJ1-2, with 7 bases that match TRBD1. Germline V gives CDR1 MGHRA, CDR2 YSYEKL. V was clipped by 3 bases and J by 4 bases; unmatched bases: 11. This CDR3 is built from 16 residues. The CDR3 reads CASSHPGEGGIYGYTF. DNA for the CDR3: TGCGCCAGCAGCCACCCCGGTGAAGGGGGCATCTATGGCTACACCTTC.

The genes are TRBV6-5 and TRBJ2-7, with TRBD2 identical over 8 bases. Trimming cost V 0 bases and J 3 bases; bases outside gene matches: 4. This CDR3 contains 15 residues. Germline V lookup: CDR1 MNHEY, CDR2 SVGAGI. CDR3 residues: CASSYSISGGYEQYF. The CDR3 DNA is TGTGCCAGCAGTTACTCGATCAGCGGGGGCTACGAGCAGTACTTC.

V gene TRBV6-2 or TRBV6-3 combines with J gene TRBJ2-7, with a weak D call TRBD1 (5 bases). V was pared by 4 bases and J by 7 bases, with 20 bases between. There are 15 residues in the CDR3. The germline gives CDR1 MNHEY, CDR2 SVGEGT. For the CDR3, the DNA is TGTGCCAGCAGTTCCCCAAACACAGGATCTCGGGAGCAGTACTTC. Encoded protein: CASSSPNTGSREQYF.